Sequencing of this T cell receptor beta chain was carried out in a study of shared clonotypes between healthy human individuals. Study-wide context: Donors had three CD4 naive, three CD4 memory, two CD8 naive and one CD8 memory plate apiece.

Study results and caveats: The sharing of roughly 5% of naive CD4 clonotypes was seen across a few donors.

Here immunoSEQ multiplex PCR was the method, and the copy in TCRdb shows in-frame clones only, minus some. The sample includes approximately 2.1 million clones, 90% to 95% of them seen just once. This clone was seen only once. The antigen is undetermined. The clonotype originates from a man aged 18 to 30 in good health. Some clones in this sample may be carry-over from other donors' samples. The sample comprised naive CD4+ T cells from PBMCs. Subset described: CD45RA+ positively selected.

This chain's CDR3 is CASGLADTQYF. CDR3 in DNA: TGTGCCAGCGGACTAGCAGATACGCAGTATTTT. V and J are TRBV6-5 and TRBJ2-3, with 7 bases fitting TRBD2. Germline V gene data show CDR1 as MNHEY and CDR2 as SVGAGI. This CDR3 has 11 residues. V lost 8 bases and J lost 4; bases outside the gene matches: 0.